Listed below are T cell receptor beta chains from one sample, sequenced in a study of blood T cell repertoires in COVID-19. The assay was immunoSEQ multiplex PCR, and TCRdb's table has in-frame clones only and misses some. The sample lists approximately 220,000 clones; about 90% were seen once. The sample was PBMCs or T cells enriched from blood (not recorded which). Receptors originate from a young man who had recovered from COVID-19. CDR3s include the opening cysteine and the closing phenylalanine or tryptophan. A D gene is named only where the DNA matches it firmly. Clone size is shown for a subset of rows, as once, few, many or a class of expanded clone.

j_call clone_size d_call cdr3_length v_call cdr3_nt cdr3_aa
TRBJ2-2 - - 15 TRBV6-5 TGTGCCAGCAGGGGCGGGTCCTCGAACACCGGGGAGCTGTTTTTT CASRGGSSNTGELFF
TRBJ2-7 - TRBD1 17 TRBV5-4 TGTGCCAGCAGCTTGTCTCTTTCGGGACAGGGGTCCTACGAGCAGTACTTC CASSLSLSGQGSYEQYF
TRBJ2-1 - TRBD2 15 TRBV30 TGTGCCTGGAGTTTAGCGGGGGCCTCCTACAATGAGCAGTTCTTC CAWSLAGASYNEQFF
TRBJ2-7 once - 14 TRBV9 TGTGCCAGCAGCGCGGACAGTGCGACCTACGAGCAGTACTTC CASSADSATYEQYF
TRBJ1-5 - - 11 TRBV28 TGTGCCAGCAGTTTGGAATCAGAGGAGCATTTT CASSLESEEHF
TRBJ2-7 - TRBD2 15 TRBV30 TGTGCCTGGAGTGCCTACGGGAGGGTAACCTACGAGCAGTACTTC CAWSAYGRVTYEQYF
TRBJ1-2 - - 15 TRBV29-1 TGCAGCGTTGAACTGGGGCGTTCAGCTAACTATGGCTACACCTTC CSVELGRSANYGYTF
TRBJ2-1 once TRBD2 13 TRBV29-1 TGCAGCGTTCGCCTAGCGGCCTACAATGAGCAGTTCTTC CSVRLAAYNEQFF
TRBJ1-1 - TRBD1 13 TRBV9 TGTGCCAGCAGCGGGGGGACAGGGAATGAAGCTTTCTTT CASSGGTGNEAFF
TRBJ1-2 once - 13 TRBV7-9 TGTGCCAGCAGCCCGGGGGGCCACTATGGCTACACCTTC CASSPGGHYGYTF
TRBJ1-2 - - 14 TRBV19 TGTGCCAGTAGCGGACAGTCGCGTATGGGTGGCTACACCTTC CASSGQSRMGGYTF
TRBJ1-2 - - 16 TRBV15 TGTGCCACCAGCAGAGATCGACAGGCGTCTGACTATGGCTACACCTTC CATSRDRQASDYGYTF
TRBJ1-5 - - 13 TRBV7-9 TGTGCCAGCAGCTTAGAGGACAGCCAGCCCCAGCATTTT CASSLEDSQPQHF
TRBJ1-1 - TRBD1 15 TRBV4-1 TGCGCCAGCAGCCAAGAGGGACAGGGACTCACTGAAGCTTTCTTT CASSQEGQGLTEAFF
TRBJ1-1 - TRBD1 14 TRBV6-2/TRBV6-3 TGTGCCAGCAGTTATTTACAGGGGGACACTGAAGCTTTCTTT CASSYLQGDTEAFF
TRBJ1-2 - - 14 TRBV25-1 TGTGCCAGCAGTGAATCCCTACGTAACTATGGCTACACCTTC CASSESLRNYGYTF
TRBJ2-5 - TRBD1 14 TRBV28 TGTGCCAGCAGTTTTCGACAGGGAGAAGAGACCCAGTACTTC CASSFRQGEETQYF
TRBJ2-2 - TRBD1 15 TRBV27 TGTGCCAGCAGTGCCGACAGGGTGAGGTCCGGGGAGCTGTTTTTT CASSADRVRSGELFF
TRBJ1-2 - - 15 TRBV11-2 TGTGCCAGCAGCAAGATGGGACTTTACATCGATGGCTACACCTTC CASSKMGLYIDGYTF
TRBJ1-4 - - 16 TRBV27 TGTGCCAGCACCGCCGTGGGCCCCATCGCTAATGAAAAACTGTTTTTT CASTAVGPIANEKLFF
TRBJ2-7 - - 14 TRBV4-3 TGCGCCAGCAGCCAAGGGCAGGGGAGCTACGAGCAGTACTTC CASSQGQGSYEQYF
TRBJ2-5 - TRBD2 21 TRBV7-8 TGTGCCAGCAGCCTACCCCTGCGGGGGACTAGCGGGGCGCTGGAACGAGAGACCCAGTACTTC CASSLPLRGTSGALERETQYF
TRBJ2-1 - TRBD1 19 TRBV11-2 TGTGCCAGCAGCTTAGTCCGGGACAGGGGAAAGAGCTCCTACAATGAGCAGTTCTTC CASSLVRDRGKSSYNEQFF
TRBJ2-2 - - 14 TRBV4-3 TGCGCCAGCAGCCAAGATAGAGGGACCGGGGAGCTGTTTTTT CASSQDRGTGELFF
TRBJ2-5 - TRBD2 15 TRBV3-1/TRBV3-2 TGTGCCAGCAGCCAAGTGGTCGCACTAGCGGGGGCCCAGTACTTC CASSQVVALAGAQYF
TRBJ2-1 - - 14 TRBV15 TGTGCCACCAGCAGAAGGACTGTGCCCAATGAGCAGTTCTTC CATSRRTVPNEQFF
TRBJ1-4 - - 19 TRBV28 TGTGCCAGCAGTTCTCTCAGGGAACGGGGGGGCACAACTAATGAAAAACTGTTTTTT CASSSLRERGGTTNEKLFF
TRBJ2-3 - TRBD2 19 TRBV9 TGTGCCAGCAGCGCGGGACTAGCGGGGGGCCTTATCTGGACAGATACGCAGTATTTT CASSAGLAGGLIWTDTQYF
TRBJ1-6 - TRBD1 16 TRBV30 TGTGCCTGGAGTGTAAATTGGGGACAGGGGAATTCACCCCTCCACTTT CAWSVNWGQGNSPLHF
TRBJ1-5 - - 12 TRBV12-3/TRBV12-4 TGTGCCAGCAGTTTAGCCGATCAGCCCCAGCATTTT CASSLADQPQHF
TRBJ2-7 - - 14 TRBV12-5 TGTGCTAGTGGTTTCCCTGATAGCTCCTACGAGCAGTACTTC CASGFPDSSYEQYF
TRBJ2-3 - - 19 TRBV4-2 TGTGCCAGCAGCCAAGATTTGTACAGCGCACAGCGGGGCACAGATACGCAGTATTTT CASSQDLYSAQRGTDTQYF
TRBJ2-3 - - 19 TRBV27 TGTGCCAGCAGTTTAATTGGGCAGGGGGGTTCTTCTAGCACAGATACGCAGTATTTT CASSLIGQGGSSSTDTQYF
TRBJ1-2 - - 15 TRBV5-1 TGCGCCAGCAGCTTGGAAACGGGGGGGTACTATGGCTACACCTTC CASSLETGGYYGYTF
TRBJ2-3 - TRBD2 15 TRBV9 TGTGCCAGCAGCGTAGAAATCGGGGGGGCGGATACGCAGTATTTT CASSVEIGGADTQYF
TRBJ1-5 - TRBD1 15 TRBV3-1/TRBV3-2 TGTGCCAGCAGCCACGGACAGGGCCCGGGTCAGCCCCAGCATTTT CASSHGQGPGQPQHF
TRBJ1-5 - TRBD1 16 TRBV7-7 TGTGCCAGCAGCCGAGGGACAGTTTATAGCAATCAGCCCCAGCATTTT CASSRGTVYSNQPQHF
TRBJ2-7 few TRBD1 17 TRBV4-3 TGCGCCAGCAGCCAAGACGTACCCGGGACAGGGGGCTACGAGCAGTACTTC CASSQDVPGTGGYEQYF
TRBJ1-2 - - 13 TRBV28 TGTGCCAGCAGTTTTCCCAGGGGCTATGGCTACACCTTC CASSFPRGYGYTF